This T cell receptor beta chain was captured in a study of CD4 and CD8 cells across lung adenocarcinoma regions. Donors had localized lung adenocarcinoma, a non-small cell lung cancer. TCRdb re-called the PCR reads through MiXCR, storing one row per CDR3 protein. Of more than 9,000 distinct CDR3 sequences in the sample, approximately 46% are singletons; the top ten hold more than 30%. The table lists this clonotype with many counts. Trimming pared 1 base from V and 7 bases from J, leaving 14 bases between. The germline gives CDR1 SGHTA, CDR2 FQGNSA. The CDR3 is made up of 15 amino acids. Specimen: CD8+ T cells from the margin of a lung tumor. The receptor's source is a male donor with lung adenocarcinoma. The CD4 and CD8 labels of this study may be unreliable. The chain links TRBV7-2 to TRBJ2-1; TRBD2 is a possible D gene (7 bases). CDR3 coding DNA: TGTGCCAGCAGCTTAGAGGGGGGAGGGGTGAATGAGCAGTTCTTC. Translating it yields CASSLEGGGVNEQFF.